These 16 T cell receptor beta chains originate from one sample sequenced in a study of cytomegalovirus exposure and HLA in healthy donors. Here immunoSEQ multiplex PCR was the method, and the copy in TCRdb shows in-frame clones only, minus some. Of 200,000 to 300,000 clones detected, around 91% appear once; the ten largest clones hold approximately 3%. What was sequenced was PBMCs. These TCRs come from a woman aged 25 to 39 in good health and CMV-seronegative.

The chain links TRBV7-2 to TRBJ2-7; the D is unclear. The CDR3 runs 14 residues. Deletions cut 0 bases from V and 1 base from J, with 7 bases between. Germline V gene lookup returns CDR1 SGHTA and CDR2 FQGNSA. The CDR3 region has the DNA TGTGCCAGCAGCTTAGCGCTTATGTCCTACGAGCAGTACTTC. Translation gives CASSLALMSYEQYF. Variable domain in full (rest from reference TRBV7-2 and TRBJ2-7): GAGVSQSPSNKVTEKGKDVELRCDPISGHTALYWYRQSLGQGLEFLIYFQGNSAPDKSGLPSDRFSAERTGGSVSTLTIQRTQQEDSAVYLCASSLALMSYEQYFGPGTRLTVT.

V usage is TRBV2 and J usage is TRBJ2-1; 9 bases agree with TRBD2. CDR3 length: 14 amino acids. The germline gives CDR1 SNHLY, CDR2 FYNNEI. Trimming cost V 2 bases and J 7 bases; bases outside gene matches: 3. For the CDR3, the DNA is TGTGCCAGCAGTGAATTAGCGGGAGTGAATGAGCAGTTCTTC. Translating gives CASSELAGVNEQFF.

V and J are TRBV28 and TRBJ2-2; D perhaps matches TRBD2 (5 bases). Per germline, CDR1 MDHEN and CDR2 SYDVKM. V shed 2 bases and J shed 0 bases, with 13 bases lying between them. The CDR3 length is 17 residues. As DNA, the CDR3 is TGTGCCAGCAGTTTAGCAGGATTAGCGACGAACACCGGGGAGCTGTTTTTT. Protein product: CASSLAGLATNTGELFF.

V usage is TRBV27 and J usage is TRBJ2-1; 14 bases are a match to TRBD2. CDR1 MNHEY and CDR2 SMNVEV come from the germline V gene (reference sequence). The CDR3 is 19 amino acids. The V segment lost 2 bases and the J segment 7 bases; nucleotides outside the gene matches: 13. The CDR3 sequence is CASSLTGTSGSGLANEQFF. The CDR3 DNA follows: TGTGCCAGCAGTTTAACCGGGACTAGCGGGAGTGGGTTGGCGAATGAGCAGTTCTTC.

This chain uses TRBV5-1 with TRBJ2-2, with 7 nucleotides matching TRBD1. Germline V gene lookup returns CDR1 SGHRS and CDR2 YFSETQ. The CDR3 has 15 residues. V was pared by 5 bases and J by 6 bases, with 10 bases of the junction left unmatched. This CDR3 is CASSYRQGVAGELFF. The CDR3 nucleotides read TGCGCCAGCAGTTATAGACAGGGAGTGGCCGGGGAGCTGTTTTTT.

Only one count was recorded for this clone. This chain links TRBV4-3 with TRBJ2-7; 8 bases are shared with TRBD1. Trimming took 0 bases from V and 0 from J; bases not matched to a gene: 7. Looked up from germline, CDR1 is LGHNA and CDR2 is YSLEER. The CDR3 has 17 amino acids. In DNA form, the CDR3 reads TGCGCCAGCAGCCAAGAAATGGGGCAGGGGGCCTCCTACGAGCAGTACTTC. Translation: CASSQEMGQGASYEQYF.

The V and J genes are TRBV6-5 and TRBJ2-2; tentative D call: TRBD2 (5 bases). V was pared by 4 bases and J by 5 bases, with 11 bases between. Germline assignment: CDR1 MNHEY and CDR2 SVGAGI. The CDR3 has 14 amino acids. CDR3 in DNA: TGTGCCAGCAGTTCCGGACTCGAAACCGGGGAGCTGTTTTTT. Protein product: CASSSGLETGELFF.

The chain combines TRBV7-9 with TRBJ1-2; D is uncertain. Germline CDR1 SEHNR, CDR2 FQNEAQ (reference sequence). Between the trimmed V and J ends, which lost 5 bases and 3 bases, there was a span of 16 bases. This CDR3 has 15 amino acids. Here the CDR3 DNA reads TGTGCCAGCAGCCGCGCCGGGAGCAACTACTATGGCTACACCTTC. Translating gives CASSRAGSNYYGYTF.

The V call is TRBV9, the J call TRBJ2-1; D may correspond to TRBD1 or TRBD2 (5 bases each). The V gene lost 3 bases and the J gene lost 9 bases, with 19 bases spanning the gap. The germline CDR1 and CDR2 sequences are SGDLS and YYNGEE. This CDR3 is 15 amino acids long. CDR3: CASSASGWGSGEQFF. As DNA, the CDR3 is TGTGCCAGCAGCGCCTCTGGGTGGGGGAGCGGTGAGCAGTTCTTC.

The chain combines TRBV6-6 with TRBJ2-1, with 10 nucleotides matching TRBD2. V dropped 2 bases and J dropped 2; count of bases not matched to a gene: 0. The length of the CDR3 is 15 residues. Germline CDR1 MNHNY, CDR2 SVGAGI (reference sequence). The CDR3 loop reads CASSYSGRAYNEQFF. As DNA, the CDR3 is TGTGCCAGCAGTTACAGCGGGAGGGCCTACAATGAGCAGTTCTTC.

CDR3 in DNA: TGTGCCAGCAGCCCCCCGTCGAGGGGGGCGATTTACGAGCAGTACTTC. Translation: CASSPPSRGAIYEQYF. The chain has TRBV7-9 and TRBJ2-7, with D tentatively TRBD1 or TRBD2 (6 bases each). Trimming stripped 5 bases from V and 4 bases from J, with 21 bases between. This CDR3 contains 16 residues. Germline V gives CDR1 SEHNR, CDR2 FQNEAQ (reference sequence).

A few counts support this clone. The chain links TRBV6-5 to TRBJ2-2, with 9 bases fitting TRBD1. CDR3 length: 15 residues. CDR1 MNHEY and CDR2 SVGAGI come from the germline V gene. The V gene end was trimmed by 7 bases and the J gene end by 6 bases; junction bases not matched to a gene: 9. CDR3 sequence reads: CASTTQGAVAGELFF. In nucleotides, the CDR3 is TGTGCCAGCACGACACAGGGGGCGGTGGCCGGGGAGCTGTTTTTT.

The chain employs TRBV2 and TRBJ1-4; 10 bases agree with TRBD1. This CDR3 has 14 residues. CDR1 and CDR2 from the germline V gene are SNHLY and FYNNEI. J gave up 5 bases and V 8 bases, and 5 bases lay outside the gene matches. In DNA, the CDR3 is TGTGCCAGCCAGGGACAGGGGCTGAATGAAAAACTGTTTTTT. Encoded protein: CASQGQGLNEKLFF.

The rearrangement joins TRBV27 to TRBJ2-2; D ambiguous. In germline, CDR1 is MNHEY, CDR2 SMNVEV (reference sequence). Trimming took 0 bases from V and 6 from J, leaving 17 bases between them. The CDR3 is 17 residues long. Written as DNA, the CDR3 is TGTGCCAGCAGTTTATCTCGTGGAACGAAGGTGGCCGGGGAGCTGTTTTTT. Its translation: CASSLSRGTKVAGELFF.

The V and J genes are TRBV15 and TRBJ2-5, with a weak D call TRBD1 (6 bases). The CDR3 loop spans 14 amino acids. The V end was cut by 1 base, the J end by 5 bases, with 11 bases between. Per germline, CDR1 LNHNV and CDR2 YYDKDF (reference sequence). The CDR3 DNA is TGTGCCACCAGCAGAGGGGACACCCGTGAGACCCAGTACTTC. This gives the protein CATSRGDTRETQYF.

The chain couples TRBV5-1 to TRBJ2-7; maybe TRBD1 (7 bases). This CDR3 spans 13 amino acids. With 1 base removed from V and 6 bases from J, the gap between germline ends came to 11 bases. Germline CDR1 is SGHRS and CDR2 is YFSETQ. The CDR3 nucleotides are TGCGCCAGCAGCTTGTACAGGGGAGGCGAGCAGTACTTC. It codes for CASSLYRGGEQYF.